The rows below give T cell receptor beta chains drawn from one sample of a study of response to subunit inactivated influenza vaccine. Using its own MiXCR run on the RT-PCR reads, TCRdb lists one record per CDR3 protein. The top ten hold roughly a tenth of the sample, which has some 800,000 distinct CDR3 sequences, 21% seen once. This sample comprised PBMCs from blood, obtained roughly 5 days after vaccination. All receptors derive from a man aged 45-65 years who received an inactivated influenza vaccine. The CDR3 runs from the conserved cysteine through the conserved F or W. Each record gives: J gene, V gene, CDR3 protein.

TRBJ2-7 TRBV7-7 CASSLGPAGNYEQYF
TRBJ2-5 TRBV10-3 CAISEGQDGRETQYF
TRBJ1-6 TRBV20-1 CSARGTGSNSPLHF
TRBJ2-3 TRBV12-3/TRBV12-4 CASSFQRSDTQYF
TRBJ1-6 TRBV6-2/TRBV6-3 CASNTRSATYNSPLHF
TRBJ2-3 TRBV5-1 CASSTGQSTDTQYF
TRBJ2-7 TRBV5-1 CASSLAGGGSYEQYF
TRBJ2-1 TRBV6-2/TRBV6-3 CATAMAGEQFF
TRBJ2-2 TRBV27 CASSYDGTSGSVGELFF
TRBJ1-1 TRBV29-1 CSVYLGRTEAFF
TRBJ1-1 TRBV6-2/TRBV6-3 CASSYRADTEAFF
TRBJ2-3 TRBV24-1 CATSDAGQYTDTQYF
TRBJ2-2 TRBV20-1 CSARRRLADGELFF
TRBJ2-1 TRBV12-3/TRBV12-4 CASRPGQTLGNEQFF
TRBJ1-3 TRBV4-1 CASSPEGGGNTIYF
TRBJ1-5 TRBV28 CASSLKARPQHF
TRBJ2-5 TRBV20-1 CSARDAPASRPQETQYF
TRBJ1-2 TRBV6-1 CASGDPVPTNYGYTF
TRBJ2-7 TRBV4-2 CASSPPDSYEQYF
TRBJ1-2 TRBV28 CASSTGQGLGGYTF
TRBJ2-2 TRBV10-3 CAISELKDYGITGELFF
TRBJ1-2 TRBV15 CATSRDLPGGYGYTF
TRBJ2-5 TRBV6-1 CASSPSFQETQYF
TRBJ2-5 TRBV20-1 CSASQLAGVVRETQYF
TRBJ1-1 TRBV14 CASSPHVNTEAFF
TRBJ2-2 TRBV5-1 CASSFDSLPSGELFF
TRBJ1-1 TRBV10-3 CAISGRQDTEAFF
TRBJ2-5 TRBV5-1 CASRVAVQETQYF
TRBJ2-1 TRBV6-5 CASSYRDRVADEQFF
TRBJ2-1 TRBV6-5 CASSFFPESSYNEQFF
TRBJ2-7 TRBV5-1 CASSLRLREGYEQYF
TRBJ2-3 TRBV20-1 CSAFPPGTDTQYF
TRBJ2-3 TRBV7-9 CASSFWTSVLKDTQYF
TRBJ2-7 TRBV20-1 CSARGVAGDEQYF
TRBJ2-7 TRBV6-5 CASSYGGHEQYF
TRBJ2-3 TRBV30 CAWSRDEGTDTQYF
TRBJ2-7 TRBV15 CATSRGSSGRALEQYF
TRBJ2-5 TRBV4-1 CASSQETGGQYF
TRBJ1-1 TRBV7-8 CASSLALPEANTEAFF
TRBJ1-4 TRBV6-1 CASSDLYLPGHNNEKLFF
TRBJ2-5 TRBV15 CATSRDRAVETQYF
- TRBV20-1 CSADREDRDYNEQYF
TRBJ2-7 TRBV7-8 CASSLVIEYEQYF
TRBJ2-7 TRBV27 CASSLSGGGRYEQYF
TRBJ1-4 TRBV10-3 CAISESTRAGEKLFF
TRBJ1-1 TRBV9 CASSVDGQSNTEAFF
TRBJ1-2 TRBV25-1 CASSEQGSYGYTF